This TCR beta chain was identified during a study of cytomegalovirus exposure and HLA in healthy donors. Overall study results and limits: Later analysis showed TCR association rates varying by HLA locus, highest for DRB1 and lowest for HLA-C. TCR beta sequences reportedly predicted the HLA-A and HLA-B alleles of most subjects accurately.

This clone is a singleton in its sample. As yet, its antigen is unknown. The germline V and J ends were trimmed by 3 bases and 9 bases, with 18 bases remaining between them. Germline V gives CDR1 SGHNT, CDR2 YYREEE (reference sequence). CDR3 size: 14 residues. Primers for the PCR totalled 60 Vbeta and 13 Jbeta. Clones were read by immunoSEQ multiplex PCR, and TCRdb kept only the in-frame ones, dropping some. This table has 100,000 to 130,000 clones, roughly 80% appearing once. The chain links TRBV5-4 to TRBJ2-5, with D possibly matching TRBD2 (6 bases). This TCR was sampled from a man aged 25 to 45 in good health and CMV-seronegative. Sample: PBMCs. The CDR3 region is CASSSPGDPRAQYF. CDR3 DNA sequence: TGTGCCAGCAGCTCGCCGGGGGATCCTCGGGCCCAGTACTTC.